This is a list of T cell receptor beta chains from one sample in a study of blood T cell repertoires in COVID-19. Profiled with immunoSEQ multiplex PCR; TCRdb holds only in-frame clones, not every one. The sample carries approximately 380,000 clones, 88% recorded once. Sequencing input: PBMCs or T cells enriched from blood (not recorded which). These receptors were obtained from a woman under 30 who had recovered from COVID-19. Both conserved end residues are part of each CDR3. A D gene is named only where the DNA matches it firmly. Size is stated for part of the rows, as once, few or many counts, or as a class when the clone is expanded.

V gene: TRBV7-2; J gene: TRBJ2-2; D gene: -; clone size: -; CDR3 protein: CASSLRVQNRNGGELFF; CDR3 DNA: TGTGCCAGCAGCTTAAGAGTCCAGAACAGGAACGGCGGGGAGCTGTTTTTT
V gene: TRBV2; J gene: TRBJ1-2; D gene: TRBD1; clone size: -; CDR3 protein: CASSFTTGGGYGYTF; CDR3 DNA: TGTGCCAGCAGTTTCACAACAGGGGGAGGCTATGGCTACACCTTC
V gene: TRBV18; J gene: TRBJ2-3; D gene: TRBD2; clone size: -; CDR3 protein: CASSPLLVQLAGGLTTDTQYF; CDR3 DNA: TGTGCCAGCTCACCATTACTCGTCCAACTAGCGGGGGGGCTTACTACAGATACGCAGTATTTT
V gene: TRBV5-1; J gene: TRBJ1-2; D gene: TRBD1; clone size: -; CDR3 protein: CASSSGTGASLGGYTF; CDR3 DNA: TGCGCCAGCAGCTCCGGGACAGGGGCCTCGTTGGGTGGCTACACCTTC
V gene: TRBV6-5; J gene: TRBJ2-2; D gene: -; clone size: -; CDR3 protein: CASSYSRGGNTGELFF; CDR3 DNA: TGTGCCAGCAGTTACTCCCGAGGTGGCAACACCGGGGAGCTGTTTTTT
V gene: TRBV27; J gene: TRBJ2-5; D gene: -; clone size: -; CDR3 protein: CASSFYPVAQETQYF; CDR3 DNA: TGTGCCAGCAGTTTTTACCCGGTAGCCCAAGAGACCCAGTACTTC
V gene: TRBV4-3; J gene: TRBJ2-7; D gene: TRBD1; clone size: once; CDR3 protein: CASSLGQGISYEQYF; CDR3 DNA: TGCGCCAGCAGCCTCGGACAGGGTATTAGCTACGAGCAGTACTTC
V gene: TRBV21-1; J gene: TRBJ2-7; D gene: -; clone size: -; CDR3 protein: CASSKEQGSSYEQYF; CDR3 DNA: TGTGCCAGCAGCAAAGAACAGGGGAGCTCCTACGAGCAGTACTTC
V gene: TRBV7-9; J gene: TRBJ1-1; D gene: -; clone size: -; CDR3 protein: CASSLRGGTEAFF; CDR3 DNA: TGTGCCAGCAGCTTACGGGGGGGCACTGAAGCTTTCTTT
V gene: TRBV30; J gene: TRBJ2-7; D gene: -; clone size: once; CDR3 protein: CACYRGSSYEQYF; CDR3 DNA: TGTGCCTGTTATCGGGGGAGCTCCTACGAGCAGTACTTC
V gene: TRBV18; J gene: TRBJ2-3; D gene: TRBD2; clone size: -; CDR3 protein: CASSPVSRGARTDTQYF; CDR3 DNA: TGTGCCAGCTCACCGGTCTCGCGGGGGGCGAGGACAGATACGCAGTATTTT
V gene: TRBV7-3; J gene: TRBJ1-1; D gene: -; clone size: -; CDR3 protein: CASSSDRDTEAFF; CDR3 DNA: TGTGCCAGCAGCTCAGATCGTGACACTGAAGCTTTCTTT
V gene: TRBV7-6; J gene: TRBJ2-7; D gene: TRBD1; clone size: -; CDR3 protein: CASSSQQGTGLEQYF; CDR3 DNA: TGTGCCAGCAGCTCCCAGCAGGGGACAGGCCTCGAGCAGTACTTC
V gene: TRBV6-1; J gene: TRBJ1-2; D gene: TRBD1; clone size: -; CDR3 protein: CASSDAGQEIYGYTF; CDR3 DNA: TGTGCCAGCAGTGATGCTGGACAGGAGATTTATGGCTACACCTTC
V gene: TRBV19; J gene: TRBJ1-1; D gene: -; clone size: -; CDR3 protein: CASRRDGTSNTEAFF; CDR3 DNA: TGTGCCAGTAGGAGAGACGGGACATCGAACACTGAAGCTTTCTTT
V gene: TRBV2; J gene: TRBJ2-7; D gene: TRBD2; clone size: -; CDR3 protein: CASSEGLAGGSYEQYF; CDR3 DNA: TGTGCCAGCAGTGAAGGCCTAGCGGGGGGTTCCTACGAGCAGTACTTC
V gene: TRBV9; J gene: TRBJ1-6; D gene: -; clone size: -; CDR3 protein: CASSVESSYNSPLHF; CDR3 DNA: TGTGCCAGCAGCGTAGAGAGCTCCTATAATTCACCCCTCCACTTT
V gene: TRBV4-3; J gene: TRBJ1-1; D gene: TRBD1; clone size: -; CDR3 protein: CASSPMPGQDTEAFF; CDR3 DNA: TGCGCCAGCAGCCCTATGCCGGGACAGGACACTGAAGCTTTCTTT
V gene: TRBV11-2; J gene: TRBJ1-3; D gene: -; clone size: once; CDR3 protein: CASSPPGVSGNTIYF; CDR3 DNA: TGTGCCAGCAGCCCTCCGGGGGTCTCTGGAAACACCATATATTTT
V gene: TRBV27; J gene: TRBJ1-6; D gene: -; clone size: -; CDR3 protein: CASKGSQPIYNSPLHF; CDR3 DNA: TGTGCCAGCAAAGGGAGTCAACCCATCTATAATTCACCCCTCCACTTT
V gene: TRBV25-1; J gene: TRBJ2-2; D gene: TRBD1; clone size: -; CDR3 protein: CAVQGAGSNGELFF; CDR3 DNA: TGTGCCGTTCAGGGGGCAGGGTCTAACGGGGAGCTGTTTTTT
V gene: TRBV13; J gene: TRBJ2-5; D gene: -; clone size: -; CDR3 protein: CASSSRLEETQYF; CDR3 DNA: TGTGCCAGCAGCTCAAGACTAGAAGAGACCCAGTACTTC
V gene: TRBV6-5; J gene: TRBJ2-2; D gene: -; clone size: -; CDR3 protein: CASSQNFGELFF; CDR3 DNA: TGTGCCAGCAGTCAAAACTTCGGGGAGCTGTTTTTT
V gene: TRBV15; J gene: TRBJ2-7; D gene: -; clone size: -; CDR3 protein: CATSNSYEQYF; CDR3 DNA: TGTGCCACCAGCAACAGCTACGAGCAGTACTTC
V gene: TRBV7-9; J gene: TRBJ1-4; D gene: TRBD1; clone size: -; CDR3 protein: CASSKMGQGGVVGEKLFF; CDR3 DNA: TGTGCCAGCAGCAAGATGGGACAGGGTGGGGTTGTAGGTGAAAAACTGTTTTTT
V gene: TRBV3-1/TRBV3-2; J gene: TRBJ1-6; D gene: -; clone size: few; CDR3 protein: CASSERGSYNSPLHF; CDR3 DNA: TGTGCCAGCAGCGAACGGGGATCCTATAATTCACCCCTCCACTTT
V gene: TRBV10-3; J gene: TRBJ1-1; D gene: TRBD1; clone size: -; CDR3 protein: CAISQGQGFSEAFF; CDR3 DNA: TGTGCCATCAGTCAGGGACAGGGTTTTAGTGAAGCTTTCTTT
V gene: TRBV5-1; J gene: TRBJ2-1; D gene: TRBD1; clone size: -; CDR3 protein: CASSLESQGAGYNEQFF; CDR3 DNA: TGCGCCAGCAGCTTGGAATCCCAGGGGGCGGGCTACAATGAGCAGTTCTTC
V gene: TRBV7-9; J gene: TRBJ2-1; D gene: TRBD2; clone size: -; CDR3 protein: CASSPVTSVNEQFF; CDR3 DNA: TGTGCCAGCAGCCCCGTGACTAGCGTGAATGAGCAGTTCTTC
V gene: TRBV27; J gene: TRBJ2-2; D gene: -; clone size: -; CDR3 protein: CASSSGQNTGELFF; CDR3 DNA: TGTGCCAGCAGTTCGGGTCAGAACACCGGGGAGCTGTTTTTT
V gene: TRBV28; J gene: TRBJ1-5; D gene: TRBD1; clone size: -; CDR3 protein: CASSLGTGYQPQHF; CDR3 DNA: TGTGCCAGCAGTTTAGGGACAGGGTATCAGCCCCAGCATTTT
V gene: TRBV2; J gene: TRBJ1-1; D gene: -; clone size: -; CDR3 protein: CASSQDLNTEAFF; CDR3 DNA: TGTGCCAGCAGCCAAGACTTGAACACTGAAGCTTTCTTT
V gene: TRBV30; J gene: TRBJ1-4; D gene: -; clone size: once; CDR3 protein: CAWRPPFPRREKLFF; CDR3 DNA: TGTGCCTGGCGTCCTCCGTTCCCCCGGCGGGAAAAACTGTTTTTT
V gene: TRBV9; J gene: TRBJ1-2; D gene: -; clone size: -; CDR3 protein: CASSVSQNYGYTF; CDR3 DNA: TGTGCCAGCAGCGTATCTCAGAACTATGGCTACACCTTC
V gene: TRBV5-1; J gene: TRBJ2-2; D gene: TRBD1; clone size: -; CDR3 protein: CASSLGQGFFTGELFF; CDR3 DNA: TGCGCCAGCAGCTTGGGACAGGGGTTTTTCACCGGGGAGCTGTTTTTT
V gene: TRBV28; J gene: TRBJ1-4; D gene: -; clone size: -; CDR3 protein: CASTLRLRDEKLFF; CDR3 DNA: TGTGCCAGCACCCTCAGGTTGAGGGATGAAAAACTGTTTTTT